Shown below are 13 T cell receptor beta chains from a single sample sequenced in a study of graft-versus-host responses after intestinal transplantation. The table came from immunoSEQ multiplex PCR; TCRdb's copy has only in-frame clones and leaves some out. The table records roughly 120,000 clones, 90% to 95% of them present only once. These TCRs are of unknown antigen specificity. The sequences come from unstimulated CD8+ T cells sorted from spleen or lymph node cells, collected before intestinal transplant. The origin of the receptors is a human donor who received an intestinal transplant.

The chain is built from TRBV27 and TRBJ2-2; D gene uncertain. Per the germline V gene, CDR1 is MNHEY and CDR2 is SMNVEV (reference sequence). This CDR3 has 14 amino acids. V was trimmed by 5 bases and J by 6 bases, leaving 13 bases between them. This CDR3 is CASSMRSMAGELFF. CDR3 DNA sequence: TGTGCCAGCAGTATGAGAAGTATGGCCGGGGAGCTGTTTTTT.

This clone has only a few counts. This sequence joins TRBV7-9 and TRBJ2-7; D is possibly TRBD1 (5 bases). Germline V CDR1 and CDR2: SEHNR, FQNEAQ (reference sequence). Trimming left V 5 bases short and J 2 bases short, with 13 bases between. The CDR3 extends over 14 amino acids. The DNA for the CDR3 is TGTGCCAGCAGCCCGACAGCTGTAACCTACGAGCAGTACTTC. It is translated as CASSPTAVTYEQYF.

The CDR3 sequence is CATSRRQSVNEQFF. CDR3 DNA sequence: TGTGCCACCAGCAGACGACAAAGTGTCAATGAGCAGTTCTTC. The chain couples TRBV15 to TRBJ2-1, with D unresolved. In germline, CDR1 is LNHNV, CDR2 YYDKDF (reference sequence). V lost 2 bases and J 6 bases, leaving 11 bases between the germline ends. The CDR3 is 14 amino acids.

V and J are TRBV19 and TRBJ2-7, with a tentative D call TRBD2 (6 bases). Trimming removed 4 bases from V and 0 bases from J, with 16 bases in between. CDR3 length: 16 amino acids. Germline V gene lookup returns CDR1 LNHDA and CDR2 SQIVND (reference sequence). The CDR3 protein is CASSTDGSRGSYEQYF. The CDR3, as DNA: TGTGCCAGTAGTACAGACGGGAGTAGGGGCTCCTACGAGCAGTACTTC.

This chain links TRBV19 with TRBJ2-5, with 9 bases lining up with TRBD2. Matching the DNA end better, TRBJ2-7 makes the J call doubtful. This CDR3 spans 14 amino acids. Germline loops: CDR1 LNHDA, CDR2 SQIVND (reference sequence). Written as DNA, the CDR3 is TGTGCCAGTAGTATGACTAGCGGCGCCTACGAGCAGTACTTC. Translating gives CASSMTSGAYEQYF.

The CDR3 nucleotides are TGCAGCGTTGAAGTCCTAGCGGGATCGTACAATGAGCAGTTCTTC. Translated: CSVEVLAGSYNEQFF. This chain joins TRBV29-1 and TRBJ2-1; 9 positions agree with TRBD2. From germline, CDR1 is SQVTM and CDR2 ANQGSEA. The J segment lost 4 bases and the V segment lost 1 base, leaving 5 bases of the junction unmatched. This CDR3 is built from 15 residues.

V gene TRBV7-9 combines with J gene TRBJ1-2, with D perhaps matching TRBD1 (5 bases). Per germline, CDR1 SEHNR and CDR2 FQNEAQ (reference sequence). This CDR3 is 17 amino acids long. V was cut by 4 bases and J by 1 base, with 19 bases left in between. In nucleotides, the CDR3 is TGTGCCAGCAGCTCCCCCTCGGACATTTCGCTTAACTATGGCTACACCTTC. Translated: CASSSPSDISLNYGYTF.

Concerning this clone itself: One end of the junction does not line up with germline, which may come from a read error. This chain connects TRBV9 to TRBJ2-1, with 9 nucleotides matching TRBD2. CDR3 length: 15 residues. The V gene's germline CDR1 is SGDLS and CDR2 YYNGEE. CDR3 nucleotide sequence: TGTGTCAGCAGCGTAGGGGCGGGAGGGATGAATGAGCAGTTCTTC. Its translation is CVSSVGAGGMNEQFF.

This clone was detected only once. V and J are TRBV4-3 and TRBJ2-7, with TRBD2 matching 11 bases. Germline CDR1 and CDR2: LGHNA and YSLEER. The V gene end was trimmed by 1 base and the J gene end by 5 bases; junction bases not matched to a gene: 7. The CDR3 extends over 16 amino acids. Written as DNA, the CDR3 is TGCGCCAGCAGCCAAGGTCCTAGCGGGAGGCTCGACGAGCAGTACTTC. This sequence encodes CASSQGPSGRLDEQYF.

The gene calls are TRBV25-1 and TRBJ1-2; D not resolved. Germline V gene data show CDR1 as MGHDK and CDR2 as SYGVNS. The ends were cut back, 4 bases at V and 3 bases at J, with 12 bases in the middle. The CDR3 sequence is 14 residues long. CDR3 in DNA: TGTGCCAGCAGTGGGGCCGTGCCATACTATGGCTACACCTTC. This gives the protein CASSGAVPYYGYTF.

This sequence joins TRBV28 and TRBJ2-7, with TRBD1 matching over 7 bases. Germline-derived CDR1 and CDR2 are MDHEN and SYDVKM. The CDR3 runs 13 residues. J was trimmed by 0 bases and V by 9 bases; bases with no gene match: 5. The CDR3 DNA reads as TGTGCCAGTCGGGACAGTAGCTCCTACGAGCAGTACTTC. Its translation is CASRDSSSYEQYF.

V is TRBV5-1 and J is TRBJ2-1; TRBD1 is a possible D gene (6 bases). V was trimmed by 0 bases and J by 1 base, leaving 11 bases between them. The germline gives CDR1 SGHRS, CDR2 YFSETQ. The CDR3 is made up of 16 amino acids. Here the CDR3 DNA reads TGCGCCAGCAGCTTGGGAGGGGGAATGTCCTACAATGAGCAGTTCTTC. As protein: CASSLGGGMSYNEQFF.

DNA of the CDR3: TGTGCCAGCAGCCTCTATTTCGAGGGCGCCACTGAGCAGTTCTTC. This translates into CASSLYFEGATEQFF. The chain uses TRBV4-2 and TRBJ2-1, with D possibly being TRBD2 (5 bases). CDR3 length: 15 residues. V was shortened by 4 bases and J by 9 bases, with 19 bases between the two germline ends. Germline CDR1 and CDR2: LGHNA and YNFKEQ.